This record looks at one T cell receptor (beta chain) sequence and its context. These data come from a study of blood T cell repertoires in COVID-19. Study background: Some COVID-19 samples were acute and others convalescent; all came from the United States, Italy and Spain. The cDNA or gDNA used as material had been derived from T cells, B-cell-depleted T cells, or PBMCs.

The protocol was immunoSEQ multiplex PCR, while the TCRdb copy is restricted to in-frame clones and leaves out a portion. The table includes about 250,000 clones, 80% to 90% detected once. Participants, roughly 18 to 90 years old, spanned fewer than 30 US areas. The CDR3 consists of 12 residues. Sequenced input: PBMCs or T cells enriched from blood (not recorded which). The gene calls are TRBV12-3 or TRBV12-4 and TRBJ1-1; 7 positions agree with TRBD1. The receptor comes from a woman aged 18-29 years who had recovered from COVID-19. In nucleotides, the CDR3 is TGTCGGTCCGGGACAGAGAACACTGAAGCTTTCTTT. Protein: CRSGTENTEAFF.